The clone carrying this T cell receptor (beta chain) was seen more than once but under ten times. Antigen unknown. This record comes from a study of blood T cells in healthy people across ages. The overall study: Researchers report that template switching captured about one barcoded beta molecule per two T cells.

Study results and caveats: Any conclusive comparison of naive versus antigen-experienced cells was prevented by using unsorted PBMCs.

The CDR3 runs to 14 residues. CDR1 and CDR2 (germline): DFQATT, SNEGSKA (reference sequence). Trimming removed 6 bases from V and 7 bases from J, with 21 bases in between. For the second PCR, which ran for roughly 6 to 12 cycles, a sample-barcoded 5' primer and a J-beta primer mix were used. Each CDR3 protein gets one entry after TCRdb re-called the 5' RACE reads with MiXCR. The table has roughly 500,000 distinct CDR3 sequences, about 24% seen once. The same data also went into a second study, on T cells of mothers and their children.

What was sequenced was blood. This TCR derives from a boy aged 10-17 years in good health. The chain has TRBV20-1 and TRBJ1-2; D not certain. The CDR3 sequence is CSAEDRGIGPGYTF. Here the CDR3 DNA reads TGCAGTGCGGAGGATCGCGGAATCGGACCTGGCTACACCTTC.